This TCR beta chain was identified during a study of patients and donors after allogeneic stem cell transplantation. The J segment lost 4 bases and the V segment lost 5 bases, leaving 4 bases of the junction unmatched. The CDR3 is made up of 14 amino acids. The germline V gene encodes CDR1 MNHEY and CDR2 SVGEGT. TCRdb itself ran the RT-PCR reads through MiXCR, one entry per CDR3 protein. This table has 150,000 to 250,000 distinct CDR3 sequences, around two fifths appearing once. The V gene is TRBV6-2 or TRBV6-3, the J gene TRBJ2-1, with 8 bases that match TRBD2. The receptor comes from a human donor who was either an allogeneic HSCT recipient or a stem cell or donor lymphocyte infusion donor (not recorded which). It is not recorded whose cells these are; they may come from a transplant donor. Specimen: blood, either unsorted or a sorted T cell fraction (not recorded which). The CDR3 loop is CASSATSGYNEQFF. The CDR3 nucleotides are TGTGCCAGCAGTGCCACTAGCGGTTACAATGAGCAGTTCTTC.